This record looks at one T cell receptor (beta chain) sequence and its context. Produced via immunoSEQ multiplex PCR; TCRdb's table is partial and in-frame only. Found here are roughly 59,000 clones, around 93% of them singletons; the top ten hold 0.36%. V was shortened by 2 bases and J by 1 base, with 11 bases between the two germline ends. The CDR3 spans 16 residues. Germline lookup yields CDR1 MNHNS and CDR2 SASEGT. The source of the sample is a study of T cell changes during pregnancy in multiple sclerosis. The source material was CD4+ T cells from peripheral blood mononuclear cells, sampled before pregnancy. The clonotype comes from a female donor with multiple sclerosis, enrolled in a pregnancy study. The rearrangement uses TRBV6-1 and TRBJ2-2; tentatively, D is TRBD1 (5 bases). The CDR3 DNA follows: TGTGCCAGCAGTGAATTCCCCCAGGGGAACACCGGGGAGCTGTTTTTT. Amino acids: CASSEFPQGNTGELFF.